These T cell receptor beta chains were read from a single sample in a study of blood T cell repertoires in COVID-19. Libraries were prepared by immunoSEQ multiplex PCR; TCRdb keeps only in-frame clonotypes and omits some of them. The sample has about 210,000 clones; about 88% are singletons. Sequenced input: peripheral blood. These receptors all come from a woman in her forties with acute or convalescent COVID-19. The conserved cysteine and the conserved F or W are not part of the CDR3 here. A D gene is named only where the DNA matches it firmly. Where a row states a size, it is once, few, many or the class of an expanded clone; other rows omit it.

clone size	V gene	J gene	D gene	CDR3 protein
NA	TRBV2	TRBJ2-3	TRBD1	ASSGTGGPDTQY
NA	TRBV19	TRBJ1-2	NA	ASRPTGQGGYT
NA	TRBV7-8	TRBJ2-1	TRBD1	ASSRQGVYNEQF
NA	TRBV25-1	TRBJ2-1	TRBD2	ASSGSGGFMEQF
NA	TRBV3-1/TRBV3-2	TRBJ2-1	NA	ASSQDRNRPYNEQF
NA	TRBV11-3	TRBJ2-3	NA	ASSFGLGVFGDTDTQY
NA	TRBV12-3/TRBV12-4	TRBJ1-1	NA	ASSLRRTEAF
NA	TRBV19	TRBJ1-3	NA	ASSIGGAGNTIY
few	TRBV7-2	TRBJ2-1	TRBD2	ASSLGTSGDEQF
NA	TRBV5-4	TRBJ2-3	TRBD2	ASSLQAGGTFSTDTQY
NA	TRBV6-6	TRBJ2-3	NA	ASSLRTGTDTQY